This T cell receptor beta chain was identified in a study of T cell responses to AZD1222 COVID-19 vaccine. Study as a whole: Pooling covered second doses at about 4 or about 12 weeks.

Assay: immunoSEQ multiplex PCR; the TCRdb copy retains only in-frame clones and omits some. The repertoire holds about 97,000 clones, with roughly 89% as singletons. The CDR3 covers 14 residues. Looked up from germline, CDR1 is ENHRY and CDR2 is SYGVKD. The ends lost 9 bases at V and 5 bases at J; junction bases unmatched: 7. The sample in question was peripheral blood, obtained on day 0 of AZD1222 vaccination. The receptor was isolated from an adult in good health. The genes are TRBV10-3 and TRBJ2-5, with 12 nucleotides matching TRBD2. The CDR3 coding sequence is TGTGCCATAGCGGCTAGCGGGGGGGCCGAGACCCAGTACTTC. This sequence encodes CAIAASGGAETQYF.